The 29 T cell receptor beta chains below come from one sample, sequenced in a study of T cells in localized non-small cell lung cancer. TCRdb's table, derived via immunoSEQ multiplex PCR, lists solely in-frame clones and lacks some. The data show some 25,000 clones, with 75% to 95% seen just once and 3.5% to 5% held by the top ten. This specimen consisted of peripheral blood, obtained before any cancer treatment. These receptors originate from an older female donor with stage II squamous cell lung carcinoma.

The V call is TRBV7-3, the J call TRBJ1-2; D gene unclear. Deletions cut 0 bases from V and 4 bases from J, with 12 bases between. Germline V CDR1 and CDR2: SGHTA, FQGTGA. The CDR3 contains 15 residues. The CDR3, as DNA: TGTGCCAGCAGCTTAACGTCGATGCTAGTCTATGGCTACACCTTC. It yields the protein CASSLTSMLVYGYTF.

The V gene is TRBV7-9, the J gene TRBJ1-3; D remains ambiguous. Germline-derived CDR1 and CDR2 are SEHNR and FQNEAQ (reference sequence). The CDR3 sequence is 14 residues long. Trimming took 4 bases from V and 2 from J, leaving 9 bases between them. The CDR3 nucleotides are TGTGCCAGCAGCTCCCCACGGACTGGAAACACCATATATTTT. This codes for CASSSPRTGNTIYF. The full variable domain, in which reference TRBV7-9 and TRBJ1-3 provide the parts outside the CDR3, is DTGVSQNPRHKITKRGQNVTFRCDPISEHNRLYWYRQTLGQGPEFLTYFQNEAQLEKSRLLSDRFSAERPKGSFSTLEIQRTEQGDSAMYLCASSSPRTGNTIYFGEGSWLTVV.

The chain has TRBV4-1 and TRBJ1-1; possibly TRBD1 for D (5 bases). The CDR3 contains 17 residues. Germline V gene sequence: CDR1 MGHRA, CDR2 YSYEKL. V was cut by 4 bases and J by 1 base, with 19 bases left in between. The CDR3 nucleotides are TGCGCCAGCAGCCTCCTCTTTCAGGGCCATCGGAACACTGAAGCTTTCTTT. Translation gives CASSLLFQGHRNTEAFF.

V usage is TRBV6-1 and J usage is TRBJ1-5; TRBD1 is a possible D gene (5 bases). This CDR3 spans 11 amino acids. Trimming left V 6 bases short and J 12 bases short, with 12 bases between. CDR1 MNHNS and CDR2 SASEGT come from the germline V gene. CDR3 coding DNA: TGTGCCAGCAGGTCGCAGGGTATCCAGCATTTT. This gives the protein CASRSQGIQHF.

The chain uses TRBV12-2 and TRBJ2-1; TRBD2 was called by the table and not checked on the DNA. TRBV12-2 is classified as a pseudogene. CDR3 length: 18 amino acids. The CDR3 nucleotides are TGTGCAAGTCGCATAAACCGGGAGTCACTCTTCGAGCTCCATGAGCAGTTCTTC. Amino acids: CASRINRESLFELHEQFF.

The chain has TRBV7-3 and TRBJ2-3, with TRBD2 matching 7 bases. Per germline, CDR1 SGHTA and CDR2 FQGTGA. The CDR3 has 16 amino acids. After removal of 5 bases from V and 2 bases from J, the junction contained 10 bases not matched to a gene. In DNA form, the CDR3 reads TGTGCCAGCAGCCCCACGGGGACTACCCTCACAGATACGCAGTATTTT. This translates into CASSPTGTTLTDTQYF.

CDR3 loop: CASSPGDRSSYNEQFF. CDR3 sequence (DNA): TGCGCCAGCAGTCCTGGGGACCGAAGCTCCTACAATGAGCAGTTCTTC. The J gene is TRBJ2-1, the V gene TRBV5-1; D might be TRBD1 or TRBD2, each matching 5 bases. Germline V gene lookup returns CDR1 SGHRS and CDR2 YFSETQ. The CDR3 runs 16 residues. The germline V and J ends were trimmed by 5 bases and 0 bases, with 15 bases remaining between them.

The chain combines TRBV5-1 with TRBJ1-5, with a weak D call TRBD1 (5 bases). V lost 0 bases to trimming and J lost 4 bases, with 11 bases between them. In germline, CDR1 is SGHRS, CDR2 YFSETQ. This CDR3 has 15 amino acids. For the CDR3, the DNA is TGCGCCAGCAGCTTGGGGGACGGAGTGAATCAGCCCCAGCATTTT. Its protein is CASSLGDGVNQPQHF. Based on the CDR3 plus reference TRBV5-1 and TRBJ1-5, the full variable domain is KAGVTQTPRYLIKTRGQQVTLSCSPISGHRSVSWYQQTPGQGLQFLFEYFSETQRNKGNFPGRFSGRQFSNSRSEMNVSTLELGDSALYLCASSLGDGVNQPQHFGDGTRLSIL.

V gene TRBV18 combines with J gene TRBJ2-7, with TRBD1 matching over 8 bases. In germline, CDR1 is KGHSH, CDR2 LQKENI. Trimming took 7 bases from V and 4 from J; bases not matched to a gene: 6. The CDR3 runs 13 residues. CDR3: CASWQTGGYEQYF. The CDR3 bases are TGTGCCAGCTGGCAAACAGGGGGGTACGAGCAGTACTTC.

This chain joins TRBV2 and TRBJ1-1, with a tentative D call TRBD1 (6 bases). V dropped 3 bases and J dropped 2 bases, with 10 bases sitting between them. From germline, CDR1 is SNHLY and CDR2 FYNNEI. The CDR3 loop spans 14 amino acids. For the CDR3, the DNA is TGTGCCAGCAGTGACAGGGGCCCCAACACTGAAGCTTTCTTT. This gives the protein CASSDRGPNTEAFF.

This chain joins TRBV5-1 and TRBJ2-3, with TRBD1 matching 8 bases. The CDR3 extends over 13 amino acids. The germline gives CDR1 SGHRS, CDR2 YFSETQ. J was trimmed by 5 bases and V by 3 bases; bases with no gene match: 2. CDR3 sequence reads: CASSSTGVDTQYF. The CDR3 DNA reads as TGCGCCAGCAGCTCGACAGGGGTAGATACGCAGTATTTT.

The rearrangement joins TRBV5-6 to TRBJ1-2; D not resolved. Trimming took off 0 bases at V and 7 bases at J, with 13 bases between the two ends. The CDR3 loop spans 14 amino acids. CDR1 is SGHDT and CDR2 is YYEEEE in the germline V gene. For the CDR3, the DNA is TGTGCCAGCAGCTTGGGAGGTGGTTCCCTTGGCTACACCTTC. Its translation: CASSLGGGSLGYTF.

The rearrangement uses TRBV9 and TRBJ1-3, with 9 bases lining up with TRBD1. The CDR3 is 16 residues long. With 4 bases clipped from V and 0 bases from J, the junction kept 5 bases outside the gene matches. Germline loops: CDR1 SGDLS, CDR2 YYNGEE. This chain's CDR3 is CASSTGQGSSGNTIYF. As DNA, the CDR3 is TGTGCCAGCAGCACAGGACAGGGGAGCTCTGGAAACACCATATATTTT.

This rearrangement joins TRBV28 to TRBJ2-3, with D perhaps TRBD1 (6 bases). This CDR3 contains 17 residues. Germline CDR1 reads MDHEN; CDR2 reads SYDVKM. V lost 1 base and J 1 base, leaving 15 bases between the germline ends. CDR3 loop: CASSLYMIGQRTDTQYF. The DNA for the CDR3 is TGTGCCAGCAGTTTATACATGATAGGACAGCGCACAGATACGCAGTATTTT.

This clone was recorded a few times. The chain has TRBV18 and TRBJ2-1; D unresolved. The CDR3 contains 13 residues. The V end lost 5 bases, the J end lost 5 bases, and 10 bases lay between the germline ends. Germline V lookup: CDR1 KGHSH, CDR2 LQKENI. The CDR3 reads CASSSGRDNEQFF. Written as DNA, the CDR3 is TGTGCCAGCTCATCAGGACGAGACAATGAGCAGTTCTTC.

The chain carries TRBV14 and TRBJ2-1; D is perhaps TRBD2 (5 bases). The CDR3 is 17 amino acids. Germline V gene sequence: CDR1 SGHDN, CDR2 FVKESK. The V and J ends lost 1 base and 2 bases respectively, with 15 bases between them. CDR3 residues: CASSQVPGKGTYNEQFF. The CDR3 nucleotides are TGTGCCAGCAGCCAAGTCCCGGGGAAAGGGACCTACAATGAGCAGTTCTTC. Based on the CDR3 plus reference TRBV14 and TRBJ2-1, the full variable domain is EAGVTQFPSHSVIEKGQTVTLRCDPISGHDNLYWYRRVMGKEIKFLLHFVKESKQDESGMPNNRFLAERTGGTYSTLKVQPAELEDSGVYFCASSQVPGKGTYNEQFFGPGTRLTVL.

This chain links TRBV6-5 with TRBJ1-6; no definite D call. This CDR3 is built from 15 residues. Germline V gives CDR1 MNHEY, CDR2 SVGAGI. V was trimmed by 2 bases and J by 6 bases, leaving 11 bases between them. CDR3 bases: TGTGCCAGCAGTTACGGGGTGATGGGTAATTCACCCCTCCACTTT. It yields the protein CASSYGVMGNSPLHF.

J is TRBJ2-1 and V is TRBV4-1; TRBD2 matches 7 bases. Germline V gene data show CDR1 as MGHRA and CDR2 as YSYEKL. V lost 5 bases to trimming and J lost 4 bases; unmatched junction nucleotides: 8. The CDR3 runs 15 residues. The DNA of the CDR3 is TGCGCCAGCAGCGAGCGGGAAGGAGGGTACAATGAGCAGTTCTTC. Protein product: CASSEREGGYNEQFF.

The rearrangement uses TRBV5-1 and TRBJ1-2; D not resolved. The CDR3 contains 14 residues. Trimming took 1 base from V and 6 from J, leaving 13 bases between them. The germline CDR1 and CDR2 sequences are SGHRS and YFSETQ. The CDR3 DNA reads TGCGCCAGCAGCTTGTCTGGGGTCGGCCATGGCTACACCTTC. Translated, it gives CASSLSGVGHGYTF.

The chain has TRBV18 and TRBJ1-5, with a weak D call TRBD1 (6 bases). Trimming shortened V by 5 bases and J by 2 bases, and 10 bases separated the two germline ends. CDR1 is KGHSH and CDR2 is LQKENI in the germline V gene. The CDR3 has 14 residues. Here the CDR3 reads CASSAGEGNQPQHF. DNA of the CDR3: TGTGCCAGCTCAGCAGGGGAGGGCAATCAGCCCCAGCATTTT.

The V and J genes are TRBV5-1 and TRBJ1-4; D remains unclear. The CDR3 spans 16 residues. The V gene lost 0 bases and the J gene lost 0 bases, with 9 bases spanning the gap. CDR1 and CDR2 (germline): SGHRS, YFSETQ. The CDR3 nucleotides read TGCGCCAGCAGCTTGGGGTCAGTGTCAACTAATGAAAAACTGTTTTTT. This translates into CASSLGSVSTNEKLFF.

The chain recombines TRBV5-1 with TRBJ2-7; 10 nucleotides agree with TRBD2. Germline CDR1 SGHRS, CDR2 YFSETQ. The ends lost 5 bases at V and 8 bases at J; junction bases unmatched: 10. The CDR3 totals 14 residues. The CDR3 reads CASRSSGGLRKQYF. CDR3 DNA sequence: TGCGCCAGCAGGTCTAGCGGGGGCTTAAGGAAGCAGTACTTC.

The CDR3 sequence: CASSDIRREKLFF. The CDR3 nucleotides are TGTGCCAGCAGTGACATCAGGAGGGAAAAACTGTTTTTT. The chain employs TRBV6-1 and TRBJ1-4; D gene uncertain. V was shortened by 3 bases and J by 8 bases, with 10 bases between the two germline ends. The germline CDR1 and CDR2 sequences are MNHNS and SASEGT. This CDR3 is 13 amino acids long.

In this sample, this clone turned up once. V is TRBV7-3 and J is TRBJ1-1; D unclear. Germline values: CDR1 SGHTA, CDR2 FQGTGA. Deletions cut 5 bases from V and 4 bases from J, with 17 bases between. The length of the CDR3 is 15 residues. In nucleotides, the CDR3 is TGTGCCAGCAGCCGAAACGGGGAGAAACGCACTGAAGCTTTCTTT. Its protein product is CASSRNGEKRTEAFF.

This sequence joins TRBV6-1 and TRBJ2-7; 9 bases fit TRBD2. This CDR3 has 14 amino acids. V was pared by 6 bases and J by 0 bases, with 3 bases of the junction left unmatched. The germline gives CDR1 MNHNS, CDR2 SASEGT. CDR3 protein: CASRISGSSYEQYF. CDR3 in DNA: TGTGCCAGCAGGATTAGCGGGAGCTCCTACGAGCAGTACTTC.

The rearrangement links TRBV27 to TRBJ1-6; D unclear. The CDR3 covers 16 residues. The germline V and J ends were trimmed by 5 bases and 11 bases, with 22 bases remaining between them. Germline loops: CDR1 MNHEY, CDR2 SMNVEV (reference sequence). DNA of the CDR3: TGTGCCAGCAGTCCCCCTCACCGACAACAGTGGGCACCCCTCCACTTT. Amino acid sequence: CASSPPHRQQWAPLHF.

This clone was seen more than once but under ten times. This chain connects TRBV10-3 to TRBJ2-6, with 10 bases that match TRBD1. The CDR3 is made up of 17 amino acids. J lost 2 bases, V lost 7 bases, and 8 bases had no gene match. The germline CDR1 and CDR2 sequences are ENHRY and SYGVKD. For the CDR3, the DNA is TGTGCCATCACCGAAGGACAGGGGGACACTGGGGCCAACGTCCTGACTTTC. Protein: CAITEGQGDTGANVLTF.

V and J are TRBV7-3 and TRBJ2-1; TRBD1 matches at 10 bases. CDR1 and CDR2 (germline): SGHTA, FQGTGA. V was clipped by 5 bases and J by 10 bases; unmatched bases: 8. This CDR3 is 14 amino acids long. CDR3: CASSLQTGGWEQFF. The CDR3 DNA follows: TGTGCCAGCAGCCTCCAGACAGGGGGCTGGGAGCAGTTCTTC.

The chain recombines TRBV19 with TRBJ2-2; 11 bases are shared with TRBD2. CDR1 and CDR2 (germline): LNHDA, SQIVND (reference sequence). The V and J ends lost 4 bases and 5 bases, in that order; junction bases with no gene match: 3. The CDR3 is 15 residues long. CDR3 protein: CASSNLAGGTGELFF. CDR3 coding DNA: TGTGCCAGTAGTAATCTAGCGGGAGGAACCGGGGAGCTGTTTTTT.